This T cell receptor beta chain was identified during a study of T cells expressing NK-cell markers. Study context: The authors sequenced eight donors, of whom seven were HCMV-seropositive and one was seronegative.

The CDR3 runs to 15 residues. Germline CDR1 is MGHRA and CDR2 is YSYEKL. TCRdb re-called the 5' RACE reads and shows each CDR3 protein once, DNA omitted. Its table records roughly 350,000 distinct CDR3 sequences. Whole-study results and caveats: These clonotypes also led the CD3+CD56-NKG2C+ fraction in a handful of donors.

As regards this clonotype: Antigen: not known.

The clonotype originates from a man between 18 and 69 years old in good health. Sequencing used blood T cells: a sorted CD56 or NKG2C T cell subset, CD4+ or CD8+ T cells, or bulk PBMC T cells (not recorded which). The chain has TRBV4-1 and TRBJ1-5; the D gene TCRdb calls, TRBD1, cannot be checked with no DNA. CDR3 residues: CASSQRTDGGQPQHF.